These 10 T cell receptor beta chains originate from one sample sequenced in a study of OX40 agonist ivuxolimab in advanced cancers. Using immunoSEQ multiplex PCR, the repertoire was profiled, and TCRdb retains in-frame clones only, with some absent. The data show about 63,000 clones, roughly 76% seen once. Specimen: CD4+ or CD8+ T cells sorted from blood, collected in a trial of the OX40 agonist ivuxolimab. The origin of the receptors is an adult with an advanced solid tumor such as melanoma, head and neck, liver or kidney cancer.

The CDR3 loop reads CASSSRGGSRDTQYF. The CDR3 DNA reads as TGTGCCAGCAGTTCCCGGGGAGGGTCCAGAGATACGCAGTATTTT. This chain uses TRBV6-5 with TRBJ2-3; 7 bases fit TRBD2. The V gene end was trimmed by 4 bases and the J gene end by 5 bases; junction bases not matched to a gene: 9. Germline V gene sequence: CDR1 MNHEY, CDR2 SVGAGI. The CDR3 totals 15 residues.

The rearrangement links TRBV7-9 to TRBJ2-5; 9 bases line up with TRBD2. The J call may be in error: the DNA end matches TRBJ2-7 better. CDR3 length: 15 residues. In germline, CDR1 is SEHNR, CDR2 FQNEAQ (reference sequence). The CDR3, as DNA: TGTGCCAGCAGCTTGGTAGCGGGAGTGTCCTACGAGCAGTACTTC. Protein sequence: CASSLVAGVSYEQYF.

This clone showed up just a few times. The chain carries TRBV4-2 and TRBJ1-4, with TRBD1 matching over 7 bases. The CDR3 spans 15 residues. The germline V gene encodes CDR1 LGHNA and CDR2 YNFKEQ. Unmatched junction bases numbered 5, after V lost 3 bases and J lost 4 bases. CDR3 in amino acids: CASSQRGTDNEKLFF. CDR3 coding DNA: TGTGCCAGCAGCCAGCGTGGGACAGATAATGAAAAACTGTTTTTT.

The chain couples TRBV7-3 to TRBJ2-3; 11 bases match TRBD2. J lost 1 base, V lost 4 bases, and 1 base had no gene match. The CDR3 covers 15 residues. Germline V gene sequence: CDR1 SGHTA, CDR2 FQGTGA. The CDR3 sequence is CASSSGLAGTDTQYF. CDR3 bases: TGTGCCAGCAGCTCGGGACTAGCGGGCACAGATACGCAGTATTTT.

The CDR3 is CASSPDVVNEQFF. The CDR3 nucleotides are TGTGCCAGCAGCCCGGACGTCGTCAATGAGCAGTTCTTC. V usage is TRBV7-9 and J usage is TRBJ2-1; D remains unclear. V shed 5 bases and J shed 6 bases, with 11 bases lying between them. Germline V lookup: CDR1 SEHNR, CDR2 FQNEAQ (reference sequence). There are 13 residues in the CDR3. Filled out from reference TRBV7-9 and TRBJ2-1, the complete variable domain reads DTGVSQNPRHKITKRGQNVTFRCDPISEHNRLYWYRQTLGQGPEFLTYFQNEAQLEKSRLLSDRFSAERPKGSFSTLEIQRTEQGDSAMYLCASSPDVVNEQFFGPGTRLTVL.

CDR3 region: CASTAVGTEAFF. CDR3 DNA sequence: TGTGCCAGCACCGCCGTGGGGACTGAAGCTTTCTTT. This rearrangement joins TRBV6-5 to TRBJ1-1; D unresolved. This CDR3 is built from 12 residues. Germline V gives CDR1 MNHEY, CDR2 SVGAGI. Between the trimmed V and J ends, which lost 7 bases and 5 bases, there was a span of 11 bases.

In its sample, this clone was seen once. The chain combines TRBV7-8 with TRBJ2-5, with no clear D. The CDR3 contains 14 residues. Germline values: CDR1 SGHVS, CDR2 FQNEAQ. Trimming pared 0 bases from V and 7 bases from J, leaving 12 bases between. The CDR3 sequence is CASSLANSPWTQYF. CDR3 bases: TGTGCCAGCAGCTTAGCGAACTCGCCGTGGACCCAGTACTTC.

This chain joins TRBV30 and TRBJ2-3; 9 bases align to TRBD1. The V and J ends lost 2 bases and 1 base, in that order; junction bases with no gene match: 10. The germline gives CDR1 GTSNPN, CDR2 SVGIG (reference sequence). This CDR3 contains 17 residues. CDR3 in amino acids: CAWSRGQGRLGTDTQYF. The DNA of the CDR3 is TGTGCCTGGAGTAGGGGACAGGGAAGGTTGGGCACAGATACGCAGTATTTT. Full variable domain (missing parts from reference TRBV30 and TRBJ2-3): SQTIHQWPATLVQPVGSPLSLECTVEGTSNPNLYWYRQAAGRGLQLLFYSVGIGQISSEVPQNLSASRPQDRQFILSSKKLLLSDSGFYLCAWSRGQGRLGTDTQYFGPGTRLTVL.

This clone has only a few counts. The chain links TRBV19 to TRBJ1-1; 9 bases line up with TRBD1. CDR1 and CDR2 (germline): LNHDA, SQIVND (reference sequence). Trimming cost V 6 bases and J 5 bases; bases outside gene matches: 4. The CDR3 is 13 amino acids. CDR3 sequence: CASSQQGATEAFF. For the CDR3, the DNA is TGTGCCAGTAGCCAACAGGGGGCGACTGAAGCTTTCTTT.

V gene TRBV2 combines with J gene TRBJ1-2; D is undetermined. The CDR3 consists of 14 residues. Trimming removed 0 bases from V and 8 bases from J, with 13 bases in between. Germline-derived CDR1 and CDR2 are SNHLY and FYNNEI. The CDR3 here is CASSEAPDPGGYTF. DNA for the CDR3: TGTGCCAGCAGTGAAGCACCTGATCCCGGAGGCTACACCTTC. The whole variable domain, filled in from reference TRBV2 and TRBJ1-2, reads EPEVTQTPSHQVTQMGQEVILRCVPISNHLYFYWYRQILGQKVEFLVSFYNNEISEKSEIFDDQFSVERPDGSNFTLKIRSTKLEDSAMYFCASSEAPDPGGYTFGSGTRLTVV.